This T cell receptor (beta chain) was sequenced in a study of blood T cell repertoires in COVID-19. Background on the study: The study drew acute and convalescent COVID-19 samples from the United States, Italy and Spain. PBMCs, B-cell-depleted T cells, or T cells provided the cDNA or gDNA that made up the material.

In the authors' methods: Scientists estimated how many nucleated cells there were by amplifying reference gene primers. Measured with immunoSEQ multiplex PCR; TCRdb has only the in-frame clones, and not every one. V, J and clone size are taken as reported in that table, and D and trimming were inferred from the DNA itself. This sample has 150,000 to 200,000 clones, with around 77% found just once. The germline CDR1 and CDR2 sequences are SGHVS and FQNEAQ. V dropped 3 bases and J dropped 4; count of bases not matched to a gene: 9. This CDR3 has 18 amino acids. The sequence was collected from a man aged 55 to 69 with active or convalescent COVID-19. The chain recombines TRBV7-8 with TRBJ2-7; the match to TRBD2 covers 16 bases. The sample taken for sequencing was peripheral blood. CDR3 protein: CASSFGTSGREFLYEQYF. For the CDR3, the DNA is TGTGCCAGCAGCTTCGGGACTAGCGGGAGGGAATTTCTTTACGAGCAGTACTTC.